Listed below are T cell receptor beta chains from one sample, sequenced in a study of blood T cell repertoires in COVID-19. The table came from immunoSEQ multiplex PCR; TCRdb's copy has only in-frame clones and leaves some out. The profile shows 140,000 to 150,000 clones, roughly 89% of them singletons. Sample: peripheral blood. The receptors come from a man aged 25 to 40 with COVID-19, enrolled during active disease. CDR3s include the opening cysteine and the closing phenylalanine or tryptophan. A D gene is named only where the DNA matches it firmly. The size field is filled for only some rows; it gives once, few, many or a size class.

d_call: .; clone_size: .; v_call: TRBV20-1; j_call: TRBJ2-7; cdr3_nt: TGCAGTGCTAGTTTTCAGGGGTCCTCCCGCGAGCAGTACTTC; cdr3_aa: CSASFQGSSREQYF
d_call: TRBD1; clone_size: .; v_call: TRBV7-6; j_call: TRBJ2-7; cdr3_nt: TGTGCCAGCAGCTATATCGTAAGCGCAGGACAGGGGTTGGACGAGCAGTACTTC; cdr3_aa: CASSYIVSAGQGLDEQYF
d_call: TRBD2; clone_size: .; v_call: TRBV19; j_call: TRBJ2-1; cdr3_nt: TGTGCCAGTAGTTCTCTAGCGGGTCCCTACAATGAGCAGTTCTTC; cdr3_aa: CASSSLAGPYNEQFF
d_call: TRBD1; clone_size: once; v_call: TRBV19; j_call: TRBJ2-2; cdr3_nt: TGTGCCAGTAGTATCTCGGGACAGGGGTCGGACACCGGGGAGCTGTTTTTT; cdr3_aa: CASSISGQGSDTGELFF
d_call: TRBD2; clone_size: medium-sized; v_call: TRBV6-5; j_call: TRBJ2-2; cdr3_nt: TGTGCCAGCACCCGGGAGGGCCACACCGGGGAGCTGTTTTTT; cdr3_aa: CASTREGHTGELFF
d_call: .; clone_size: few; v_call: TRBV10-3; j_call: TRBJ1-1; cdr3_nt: TGTGCCATCAGTGACGACAGGAGGACGAACACTGAAGCTTTCTTT; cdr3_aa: CAISDDRRTNTEAFF
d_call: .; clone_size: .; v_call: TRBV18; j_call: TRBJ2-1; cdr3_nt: TGTGCCAGCTCACCTGGTCAGGGGAAGTTCTTC; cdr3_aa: CASSPGQGKFF
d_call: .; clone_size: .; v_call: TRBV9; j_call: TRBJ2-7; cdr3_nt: TGTGCCAGCAGCCCTCTTGCGGTCCCCTCGAACCACGAGCAGTACTTC; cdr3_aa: CASSPLAVPSNHEQYF
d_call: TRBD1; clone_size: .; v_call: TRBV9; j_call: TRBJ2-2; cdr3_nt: TGTGCCAGCAGCCCAGTGGGACAGCAGAACACCGGGGAGCTGTTTTTT; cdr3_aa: CASSPVGQQNTGELFF
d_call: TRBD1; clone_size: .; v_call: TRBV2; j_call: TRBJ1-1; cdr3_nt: TGTGCCAGCACCAGACAGGGGGGAGTCACTGAAGCTTTCTTT; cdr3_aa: CASTRQGGVTEAFF
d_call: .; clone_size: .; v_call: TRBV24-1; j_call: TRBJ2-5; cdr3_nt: TGTGCCACCAGTGACTTCAGGGGCGACAAAGAGACCCAGTACTTC; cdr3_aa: CATSDFRGDKETQYF
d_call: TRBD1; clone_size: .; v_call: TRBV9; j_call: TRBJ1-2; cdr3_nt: TGTGCCAGCAGCGTAGGAGGGACAGGGCACTATGGCTACACCTTC; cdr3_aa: CASSVGGTGHYGYTF
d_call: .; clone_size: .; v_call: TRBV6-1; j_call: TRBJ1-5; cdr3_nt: TGTGCCAGCAGTGCTACGACCCGAGGGCGCAATCAGCCCCAGCATTTT; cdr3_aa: CASSATTRGRNQPQHF
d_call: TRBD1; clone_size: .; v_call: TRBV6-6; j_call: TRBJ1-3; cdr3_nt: TGTGCCAGCAGCTCCGGGACAGACCTTGGAAACACCATATATTTT; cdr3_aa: CASSSGTDLGNTIYF
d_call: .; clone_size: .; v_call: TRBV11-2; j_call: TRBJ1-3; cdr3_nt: TGTGCCAGCAGCACTCGGACAGCTGGAAACACCATATATTTT; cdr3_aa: CASSTRTAGNTIYF
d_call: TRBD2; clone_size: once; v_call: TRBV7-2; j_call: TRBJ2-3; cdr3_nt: TGTGCCAGCAGCCCCTCGTTTGGACTAGCGGGAGGGGCAGATACGCAGTATTTT; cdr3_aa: CASSPSFGLAGGADTQYF
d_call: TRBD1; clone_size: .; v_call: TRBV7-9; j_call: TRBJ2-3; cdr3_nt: TGTGCCAGCAGCCTTATACAGGGGGGTACGCAGTATTTT; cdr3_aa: CASSLIQGGTQYF
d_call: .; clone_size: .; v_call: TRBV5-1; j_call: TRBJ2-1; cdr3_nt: TGCGCCAGCAGCTCCCGGACAGGGAGGGATGAGCAGTTCTTC; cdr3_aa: CASSSRTGRDEQFF
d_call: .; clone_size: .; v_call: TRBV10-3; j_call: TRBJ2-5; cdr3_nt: TGTGCCATCAAAGGGGGAGGGCAAGAGACCCAGTACTTC; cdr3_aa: CAIKGGGQETQYF
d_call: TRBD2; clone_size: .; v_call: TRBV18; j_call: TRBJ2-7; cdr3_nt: TGTGCCAGCTCACCAGAGAGACGGGAGCGGGGTTATTGGGAGCAGTACTTC; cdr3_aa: CASSPERRERGYWEQYF
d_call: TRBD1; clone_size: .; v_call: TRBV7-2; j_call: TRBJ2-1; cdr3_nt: TGTGCCAGCAGCGTCTCGGGACAGGGGGCGCGCAATGAGCAGTTCTTC; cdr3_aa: CASSVSGQGARNEQFF
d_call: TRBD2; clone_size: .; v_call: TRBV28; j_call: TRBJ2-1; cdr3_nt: TGTGCCACTAGACTAGCGGGAGTGGGTGAGCAGTTCTTC; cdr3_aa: CATRLAGVGEQFF
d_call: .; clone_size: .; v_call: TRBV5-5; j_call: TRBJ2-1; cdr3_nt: TGTGCCAGCAGCTCCGGGATGACTGAGCAGTTCTTC; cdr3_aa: CASSSGMTEQFF
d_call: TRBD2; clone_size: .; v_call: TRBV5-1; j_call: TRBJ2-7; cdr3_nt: TGCGCCAGCAGCTTGGTAGCGGGAGTGGGCTACGAGCAGTACTTC; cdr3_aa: CASSLVAGVGYEQYF
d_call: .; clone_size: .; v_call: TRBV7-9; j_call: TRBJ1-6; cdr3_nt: TGTGCCAGCAGCTTATCAGTAAATTCACCCCTCCACTTT; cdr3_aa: CASSLSVNSPLHF
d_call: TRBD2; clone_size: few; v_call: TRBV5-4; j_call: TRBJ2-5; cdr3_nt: TGTGCCAGCAGCGGACTAGCGGGAGGACAAAAGACCCAGTACTTC; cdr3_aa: CASSGLAGGQKTQYF
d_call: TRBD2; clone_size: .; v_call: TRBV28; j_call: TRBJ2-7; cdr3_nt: TGTGCCAGCAGACCAACTAGCGGGAGTACGTACGAGCAGTACTTC; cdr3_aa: CASRPTSGSTYEQYF
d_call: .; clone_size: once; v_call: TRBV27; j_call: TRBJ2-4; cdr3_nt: TGTGCCAGCAGCCCAGGGTTTCTAGCCAAAAACATTCAGTACTTC; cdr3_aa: CASSPGFLAKNIQYF
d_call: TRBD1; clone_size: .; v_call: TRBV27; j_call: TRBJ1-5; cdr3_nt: TGTGCCAGCAGTCCCCGACAGGGTTTCGATCAGCCCCAGCATTTT; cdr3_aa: CASSPRQGFDQPQHF
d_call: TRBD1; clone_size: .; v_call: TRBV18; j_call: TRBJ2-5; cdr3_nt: TGTGCCAGCTCACCGATAGCCCGGGACAGGCAAGAGACCCAGTACTTC; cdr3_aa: CASSPIARDRQETQYF
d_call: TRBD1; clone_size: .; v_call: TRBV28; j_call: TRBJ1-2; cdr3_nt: TGTGCCAGCAGTCCTTACGCAGGGGGCTTCAGGGACTATGGCTACACCTTC; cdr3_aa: CASSPYAGGFRDYGYTF
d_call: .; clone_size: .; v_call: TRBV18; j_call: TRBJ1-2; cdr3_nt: TGTGCCAGCTCACCACCCCTTCAGGAGGACTATGGCTACACCTTC; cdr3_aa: CASSPPLQEDYGYTF
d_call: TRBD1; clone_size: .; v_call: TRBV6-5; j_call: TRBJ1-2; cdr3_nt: TGTGCCAGCAGTTCACCCGGACAGGGGGCTAACTATGGCTACACCTTC; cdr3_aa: CASSSPGQGANYGYTF
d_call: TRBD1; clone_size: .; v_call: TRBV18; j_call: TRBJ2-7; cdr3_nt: TGTGCCAGCTCACCACGGGACAGGGGCCCCTACGAGCAGTACTTC; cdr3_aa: CASSPRDRGPYEQYF
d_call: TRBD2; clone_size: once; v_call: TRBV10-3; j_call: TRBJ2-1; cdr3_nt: TGTGCCATCAGTGAAACCGGGACTAGCGGCTACAATGAGCAGTTCTTC; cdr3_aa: CAISETGTSGYNEQFF
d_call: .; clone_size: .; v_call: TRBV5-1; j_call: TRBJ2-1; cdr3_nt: TGCGCCAGCAGCTTTGACAGGTATGAGCAGTTCTTC; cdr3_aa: CASSFDRYEQFF